The source of this T cell receptor (beta chain) is a study of T cell clonotyping in hematopoietic cell transplantation. Trimming at V came to 6 bases and at J to 3 bases, leaving 6 bases not matched to a gene. The CDR3 spans 16 residues. Germline-derived CDR1 and CDR2 are MNHNY and SVGAGI (reference sequence). Generated by immunoSEQ multiplex PCR, the TCRdb table keeps only in-frame clones and is missing some. This sample yields about 7,000 clones, of which roughly 89% are seen a single time; around 5.5% belongs to the top ten. The sample in question was PBMCs, obtained 100 days after allogeneic stem cell transplant. V gene TRBV6-6 combines with J gene TRBJ2-2; TRBD2 aligns across 11 bases. The clonotype was recovered from a male patient aged 45-60 years who had an allogeneic stem cell transplant from a related donor, so the T cells may come from the graft donor. Some clones in this sample may be carry-over from other donors' samples. The CDR3 DNA follows: TGTGCCAGCAGCGCAGGACTAGCGGGTCACACCGGGGAGCTGTTTTTT. As protein: CASSAGLAGHTGELFF.